This record looks at one TCR beta chain sequence and its context. Its recognized antigen is unknown. No per-base quality is available; no much larger clone lies one base away. This sample is drawn from a study of cytotoxic CD8 clonotypes in ibrutinib-treated CLL (dated by TCRdb to the early 2020s). The study in broad terms: The cohort included roughly 15 treatment-naive and fewer than 12 relapsed/refractory patients; 17 to 18 were IGHV unmutated. Longitudinal samples were obtainable from about 30% of the roughly 86 participants in the trial. Partial responses were observed in roughly 25 patients and complete responses in 2; after a median follow-up of 68 months, remission was maintained in about 15 patients and progression was observed in roughly twelve. The response samples were drawn at a median of roughly eleven months into treatment, with a range of roughly 6 to 40 months. An average of about 250,000 productive templates and 94,082 productive rearrangements was obtained per sample. Cryopreserved peripheral blood mononuclear cells were obtained prior to treatment, at the time of response, and at either disease progression or sustained remission. All remission and progressive disease samples were collected while patients were still receiving ibrutinib. What the research found in general, with its limitations: Public clonotypes were rare and either shrank or stayed stable during treatment, and the rise in clonality at ibrutinib response reflected expansion of private clonotypes. At baseline, clonality was higher than in age-matched healthy donors and showed a strong correlation with circulating CD8+ T-cell counts. Clonality rose at ibrutinib response, remained stable during sustained remission, and dropped back toward baseline at progression. Lymph node repertoires were not examined, and the timing of sampling was not matched between patients in sustained remission and those whose disease progressed.

Measured from the cysteine to the phenylalanine, the CDR3 is 13 residues long. The retained sequence is limited to the CDR3, 39 bases, with the frame set at the first base. From a lookup of the germline V gene, CDR1 and CDR2 are SNHLY and FYNNEI. Trimming at the junction amounts to 7 bases on V and 4 bases on J, and the germline ends lie 13 bases apart. The time point label corresponds to: about a year on ibrutinib. For TCR beta library preparation, roughly 2 micrograms of genomic DNA were extracted from the cryopreserved PBMCs. Longitudinal blood samples from CLL patients on ibrutinib monotherapy underwent high-throughput TCR beta sequencing. The patients took part in an open-label, single-center phase 2 trial of ibrutinib monotherapy. On a MiSeq, deep resolution sequencing aimed for a depth between 1 in 1 million and 1 in 200,000 T cells, with each clonotype covered roughly 10x on average. The immunoSEQ hsTCRB Kit was used to generate the TCR beta libraries. In the source study's methods: ImmunoSEQ Data Assistant and ImmunoSEQ Analyzer were used for data analysis, and V, D and J genes were assigned according to IMGT definitions. Clonality, which ranges from 0 to 1, was calculated by subtracting the normalized Shannon entropy of productive rearrangement frequencies from one. Public clonotype analysis was restricted to overrepresented clonotypes comprising at least 0.05% of each patient's repertoire. Roughly 12 age-matched healthy donor repertoires from immuneACCESS were used as controls for clonality. TCRdb limited this immuneACCESS table to in-frame rearrangements with V and J called. A share of clones is missing; checked studies link under half to unresolved V genes, and the rest is unexplained. The D gene and trimming were derived from the DNA, and the V and J assignments and clone size from that table. The sample has 110,000 to 150,000 clones on record, 60% to 80% of them singletons. The ten largest clones take up around 30% of the sample.

The TCR was taken from a human donor with chronic lymphocytic leukemia. This sample comprised PBMCs, obtained after 12 months of ibrutinib treatment. The V and J segments used are TRBV2 and TRBJ1-1; the best D guess is TRBD1, with 5 bases matching. DNA sequence: TGTGCCAGCACCGCCGTCGGGGCCACTGAAGCTTTCTTT. This is translated as CASTAVGATEAFF.